This T cell receptor (beta chain) was sequenced in a study of cytomegalovirus exposure and HLA in healthy donors. The PCR was carried out with 60 Vbeta primers and 13 Jbeta primers. TCRdb's table, derived via immunoSEQ multiplex PCR, lists solely in-frame clones and lacks some. Counted here are 170,000 or so clones, just over 75% occurring once; the ten biggest clones make up around 1.5%. The V segment lost 3 bases and the J segment 3 bases; nucleotides outside the gene matches: 7. Germline values: CDR1 SGHRS, CDR2 YFSETQ. The CDR3 consists of 15 residues. General study results and limits: In a later analysis, HLA-C alleles had the fewest associated TCRs, DRB1 alleles the most. Investigators reported some 150 TCR beta chains as tied to cytomegalovirus. A later analysis reported that several of the most significant clusters appeared to be linked to common viral pathogens, among them Epstein-Barr virus.

As to this clone: Its antigen is as yet unknown.

The sequencing sample was made of PBMCs. J is TRBJ2-7 and V is TRBV5-1, with 9 bases fitting TRBD1. The TCR comes from a woman in her thirties in good health and CMV-seropositive. CDR3 nucleotide sequence: TGCGCCAGCAGCTACGGGACAGGGAATTTCTACGAGCAGTACTTC. Translated, it gives CASSYGTGNFYEQYF.